These 20 T cell receptor beta chains originate from one sample sequenced in a study of blood T cell repertoires in COVID-19. Repertoires were generated with immunoSEQ multiplex PCR, while TCRdb's copy carries only in-frame clones and drops some. The table shows 130,000 or so clones, with under 85% occurring only once. The source material was PBMCs or T cells enriched from blood (not recorded which). These receptors all stem from a young man who had recovered from COVID-19.

The rearrangement joins TRBV15 to TRBJ1-5; D is unresolved. The CDR3 is 13 residues long. Trimming pared 1 base from V and 9 bases from J, leaving 10 bases between. CDR1 is LNHNV, CDR2 YYDKDF, per germline (reference sequence). CDR3 coding DNA: TGTGCCACCAGCAGAGTCGACTCGGGGCCCCAGCATTTT. Amino acid sequence: CATSRVDSGPQHF.

This chain uses TRBV9 with TRBJ2-1; 11 bases are a match to TRBD2. This CDR3 is built from 17 residues. CDR1 is SGDLS and CDR2 is YYNGEE in the germline V gene. V lost 0 bases, J lost 6 bases, and 8 bases stayed unmatched. The CDR3 nucleotides read TGTGCCAGCAGCGTAGTTGTAGCGGGAGGGCCGGGCAATGAGCAGTTCTTC. Translating it yields CASSVVVAGGPGNEQFF.

The CDR3 spells CASSLDPAEPGETQYF. CDR3 bases: TGTGCCAGCAGCTTAGACCCAGCGGAGCCGGGAGAGACCCAGTACTTC. The chain carries TRBV7-6 and TRBJ2-5; tentative D call: TRBD2 (5 bases). V was trimmed by 1 base and J by 4 bases, leaving 16 bases between them. Germline CDR1 is SGHVS and CDR2 is FNYEAQ. The CDR3 is made up of 16 amino acids. Supplemented by reference TRBV7-6 and TRBJ2-5, the full variable domain reads GAGVSQSPRYKVTKRGQDVALRCDPISGHVSLYWYRQALGQGPEFLTYFNYEAQQDKSGLPNDRFSAERPEGSISTLTIQRTEQRDSAMYRCASSLDPAEPGETQYFGPGTRLLVL.

The chain employs TRBV5-1 and TRBJ2-5; possible D gene TRBD2, 5 bases. The germline CDR1 and CDR2 sequences are SGHRS and YFSETQ. The CDR3 is 15 residues long. Deletions cut 4 bases from V and 2 bases from J, with 15 bases between. CDR3 sequence: CASSTTTTRQETQYF. CDR3 nucleotide sequence: TGCGCCAGCAGCACGACTACAACCAGACAAGAGACCCAGTACTTC.

This chain joins TRBV11-3 and TRBJ2-5; D may be TRBD2 (5 bases). This CDR3 has 14 amino acids. Deletions cut 5 bases from V and 2 bases from J, with 12 bases between. The germline gives CDR1 SGHNT, CDR2 YENEEA. This chain's CDR3 is CASSPRSGQETQYF. In DNA form, the CDR3 reads TGTGCCAGCAGCCCCCGTTCGGGGCAAGAGACCCAGTACTTC.

The J gene is TRBJ1-2, the V gene TRBV7-3, with D possibly TRBD1 on 6 matching bases. Germline V lookup: CDR1 SGHTA, CDR2 FQGTGA. The CDR3 contains 16 residues. V was shortened by 1 base and J by 8 bases, with 20 bases between the two germline ends. The CDR3 spells CASSLIFGTGHRGYTF. In nucleotides, the CDR3 is TGTGCCAGCAGCTTAATTTTCGGAACAGGGCATCGCGGCTACACCTTC.

V usage is TRBV4-2 and J usage is TRBJ2-3, with TRBD2 matching 10 bases. CDR1 is LGHNA, CDR2 YNFKEQ, per germline. J was trimmed by 7 bases and V by 4 bases; bases with no gene match: 8. The CDR3 sequence is 15 residues long. CDR3 sequence (DNA): TGTGCCAGCAGCCCGTCCAGCGGGGGGGGATATACGCAGTATTTT. Protein: CASSPSSGGGYTQYF.

The chain uses TRBV27 and TRBJ2-1; no definite D call. CDR1 and CDR2 from the germline V gene are MNHEY and SMNVEV (reference sequence). Trimming removed 7 bases at V and 3 bases at J, with 13 bases between. This CDR3 has 14 amino acids. CDR3 in amino acids: CASTPGWNYNEQFF. The CDR3 region has the DNA TGTGCCAGCACCCCGGGTTGGAACTACAATGAGCAGTTCTTC.

The rearrangement links TRBV30 to TRBJ1-2; 7 bases match TRBD1. Germline V gene lookup returns CDR1 GTSNPN and CDR2 SVGIG (reference sequence). V dropped 1 base and J dropped 3; count of bases not matched to a gene: 5. The length of the CDR3 is 14 residues. The CDR3 nucleotides read TGTGCCTGGAGTGGCGACAGGGATGACTATGGCTACACCTTC. It encodes CAWSGDRDDYGYTF.

The chain recombines TRBV5-1 with TRBJ1-2, with 9 bases identical to TRBD1. V trimming: 5 bases; J trimming: 6 bases; junction bases outside the gene matches: 8. The CDR3 runs to 14 residues. Germline-derived CDR1 and CDR2 are SGHRS and YFSETQ. CDR3 protein: CASSPDRGSNGYTF. The DNA of the CDR3 is TGCGCCAGCAGTCCTGACAGGGGGAGCAATGGCTACACCTTC.

This rearrangement joins TRBV5-1 to TRBJ2-3; 10 bases are shared with TRBD1. The CDR3 is 16 amino acids. Germline values: CDR1 SGHRS, CDR2 YFSETQ. V lost 5 bases to trimming and J lost 5 bases; unmatched junction nucleotides: 11. CDR3 protein: CASSTGTGATLDTQYF. For the CDR3, the DNA is TGCGCCAGCAGTACCGGGACAGGGGCCACCTTAGATACGCAGTATTTT.

The chain joins TRBV2 to TRBJ2-6, with 10 bases that match TRBD1. J gave up 2 bases and V 5 bases, and 6 bases lay outside the gene matches. In germline, CDR1 is SNHLY, CDR2 FYNNEI. CDR3 size: 17 residues. The CDR3 nucleotides are TGTGCCAGCAGTCGACAGGGGGCCCTAGCTGGGGCCAACGTCCTGACTTTC. Translated: CASSRQGALAGANVLTF.

The table lists this clone with a count of one. The chain carries TRBV19 and TRBJ2-2; D possibly corresponds to TRBD1 (5 bases). Trimming took off 5 bases at V and 4 bases at J, with 14 bases between the two ends. Looked up from germline, CDR1 is LNHDA and CDR2 is SQIVND (reference sequence). This CDR3 has 15 residues. The CDR3 loop is CASSQRQIPTGELFF. CDR3 DNA: TGTGCCAGTAGTCAACGACAGATTCCCACCGGGGAGCTGTTTTTT.

This rearrangement joins TRBV2 to TRBJ2-4; TRBD2 might be the D (6 bases). Germline CDR1 reads SNHLY; CDR2 reads FYNNEI. Trimming took off 8 bases at V and 2 bases at J, with 10 bases between the two ends. The CDR3 spans 13 residues. The DNA of the CDR3 is TGTGCCAGCTTAGCGGAACCCAAAAACATTCAGTACTTC. Protein: CASLAEPKNIQYF.

There are many counts of this clone. The rearrangement uses TRBV25-1 and TRBJ1-5; TRBD1 aligns across 8 bases. CDR3 size: 14 residues. V lost 4 bases and J lost 4; bases outside the gene matches: 3. The germline CDR1 and CDR2 sequences are MGHDK and SYGVNS. CDR3 loop: CASSVTGVNQPQHF. As DNA, the CDR3 is TGTGCCAGCAGTGTGACAGGGGTGAATCAGCCCCAGCATTTT.

The V gene is TRBV6-5, the J gene TRBJ2-7; 10 bases are shared with TRBD1. Germline assignment: CDR1 MNHEY and CDR2 SVGAGI. The V and J ends lost 5 bases and 5 bases, in that order; junction bases with no gene match: 9. This CDR3 region has 15 residues. Here the CDR3 reads CASSPLGTGADEQYF. The CDR3 nucleotides are TGTGCCAGCAGTCCTCTCGGGACAGGGGCCGACGAGCAGTACTTC.

On this clone itself: Other nucleotide sequences in the sample specify the same CDR3. The gene calls are TRBV29-1 and TRBJ1-1; 8 bases map to TRBD1. The germline CDR1 and CDR2 sequences are SQVTM and ANQGSEA. Trimming cost V 6 bases and J 1 base; bases outside gene matches: 4. The CDR3 has 13 amino acids. The CDR3 loop reads CSVDRGGNTEAFF. The DNA of the CDR3 is TGCAGCGTAGACAGGGGAGGGAACACTGAAGCTTTCTTT. Looking up the rest from reference TRBV29-1 and TRBJ1-1 gives the full variable domain: SAVISQKPSRDICQRGTSLTIQCQVDSQVTMMFWYRQQPGQSLTLIATANQGSEATYESGFVIDKFPISRPNLTFSTLTVSNMSPEDSSIYLCSVDRGGNTEAFFGQGTRLTVV.

The chain joins TRBV6-4 to TRBJ1-5; D may be TRBD1 (6 bases). Germline V gene sequence: CDR1 MRHNA, CDR2 SNTAGT. V was clipped by 7 bases and J by 2 bases, with 18 bases between them. This CDR3 region has 16 residues. CDR3 loop: CASTDGGGLGNQPQHF. DNA for the CDR3: TGTGCCAGCACGGACGGGGGGGGCTTGGGCAATCAGCCCCAGCATTTT.

The V gene is TRBV6-5, the J gene TRBJ2-3; TRBD1 might be the D (6 bases). CDR1 and CDR2 (germline): MNHEY, SVGAGI. The CDR3 length is 15 residues. V was clipped by 7 bases and J by 0 bases, with 14 bases between them. This CDR3 is CASNRGQLSTDTQYF. CDR3 bases: TGTGCCAGCAATCGGGGACAACTGAGCACAGATACGCAGTATTTT.

The chain employs TRBV2 and TRBJ2-1; 8 nucleotides agree with TRBD1. Germline CDR1 and CDR2: SNHLY and FYNNEI. With V trimmed by 5 bases and J by 9 bases, 9 bases remained unmatched. This CDR3 is built from 14 residues. The CDR3 loop reads CASSFGQGGIEQFF. The DNA for the CDR3 is TGTGCCAGCAGTTTCGGACAGGGAGGTATTGAGCAGTTCTTC. The variable domain in full, with the rest retrieved from reference TRBV2 and TRBJ2-1, is EPEVTQTPSHQVTQMGQEVILRCVPISNHLYFYWYRQILGQKVEFLVSFYNNEISEKSEIFDDQFSVERPDGSNFTLKIRSTKLEDSAMYFCASSFGQGGIEQFFGPGTRLTVL.